The following is a T cell receptor (beta chain) sequence with its context. The data originate from a study of blood T cell repertoires in COVID-19. Study details: COVID-19 samples collected from the United States, Italy and Spain covered acute and convalescent phases. From T cells, B-cell-depleted T cells, or PBMCs came the material, which was cDNA or gDNA.

CDR1 is MDHEN and CDR2 is SYDVKM in the germline V gene. V trimming: 1 base; J trimming: 8 bases; junction bases outside the gene matches: 4. The CDR3 length is 14 residues. As originally analysed: Quantification of nucleated cells was approximated via reference gene primer amplification. Assay: immunoSEQ multiplex PCR; the TCRdb copy retains only in-frame clones and omits some. D and trimming were read from the DNA, whereas the V and J calls and clone size are those reported in that table. The data hold under 300,000 clones, with 70% to 90% observed a single time. This clonotype was sampled from a woman aged 70-85 years with acute or convalescent COVID-19. This chain links TRBV28 with TRBJ2-7, with 11 bases identical to TRBD2. Source material: peripheral blood. In DNA, the CDR3 is TGTGCCAGCAGTTTATCCCTAGCGGGGGGTCAGCAGTACTTC. This codes for CASSLSLAGGQQYF.